This TCR beta chain stems from a study of blood T cell repertoires in COVID-19. Study-level information: COVID-19 samples, acute and convalescent, were from the United States, Italy and Spain. In each case, the material was cDNA or gDNA derived from T cells, B-cell-depleted T cells, or PBMCs.

In the source study's methods: Using reference gene primer amplification, nucleated cell counts were estimated. Some clones are missing from TCRdb's copy, which holds only in-frame ones; the method was immunoSEQ multiplex PCR. D and trimming come from the DNA, and the V and J calls and clone size come from that table. Here the sample spans 250,000 or so clones, about 80% being singletons. The CDR3 spans 14 residues. Germline V gene lookup returns CDR1 GTSNPN and CDR2 SVGIG (reference sequence). The ends lost 1 base at V and 3 bases at J; junction bases unmatched: 2. The source material was peripheral blood. The rearrangement links TRBV30 to TRBJ2-5, with 10 positions matching TRBD2. The sequence derives from a woman of 80 years or more with acute or convalescent COVID-19. The CDR3 loop is CAWSALAGEETQYF. The CDR3 DNA sequence: TGTGCCTGGAGTGCCCTAGCGGGAGAAGAGACCCAGTACTTC. Supplemented by reference TRBV30 and TRBJ2-5, the full variable domain reads SQTIHQWPATLVQPVGSPLSLECTVEGTSNPNLYWYRQAAGRGLQLLFYSVGIGQISSEVPQNLSASRPQDRQFILSSKKLLLSDSGFYLCAWSALAGEETQYFGPGTRLLVL.